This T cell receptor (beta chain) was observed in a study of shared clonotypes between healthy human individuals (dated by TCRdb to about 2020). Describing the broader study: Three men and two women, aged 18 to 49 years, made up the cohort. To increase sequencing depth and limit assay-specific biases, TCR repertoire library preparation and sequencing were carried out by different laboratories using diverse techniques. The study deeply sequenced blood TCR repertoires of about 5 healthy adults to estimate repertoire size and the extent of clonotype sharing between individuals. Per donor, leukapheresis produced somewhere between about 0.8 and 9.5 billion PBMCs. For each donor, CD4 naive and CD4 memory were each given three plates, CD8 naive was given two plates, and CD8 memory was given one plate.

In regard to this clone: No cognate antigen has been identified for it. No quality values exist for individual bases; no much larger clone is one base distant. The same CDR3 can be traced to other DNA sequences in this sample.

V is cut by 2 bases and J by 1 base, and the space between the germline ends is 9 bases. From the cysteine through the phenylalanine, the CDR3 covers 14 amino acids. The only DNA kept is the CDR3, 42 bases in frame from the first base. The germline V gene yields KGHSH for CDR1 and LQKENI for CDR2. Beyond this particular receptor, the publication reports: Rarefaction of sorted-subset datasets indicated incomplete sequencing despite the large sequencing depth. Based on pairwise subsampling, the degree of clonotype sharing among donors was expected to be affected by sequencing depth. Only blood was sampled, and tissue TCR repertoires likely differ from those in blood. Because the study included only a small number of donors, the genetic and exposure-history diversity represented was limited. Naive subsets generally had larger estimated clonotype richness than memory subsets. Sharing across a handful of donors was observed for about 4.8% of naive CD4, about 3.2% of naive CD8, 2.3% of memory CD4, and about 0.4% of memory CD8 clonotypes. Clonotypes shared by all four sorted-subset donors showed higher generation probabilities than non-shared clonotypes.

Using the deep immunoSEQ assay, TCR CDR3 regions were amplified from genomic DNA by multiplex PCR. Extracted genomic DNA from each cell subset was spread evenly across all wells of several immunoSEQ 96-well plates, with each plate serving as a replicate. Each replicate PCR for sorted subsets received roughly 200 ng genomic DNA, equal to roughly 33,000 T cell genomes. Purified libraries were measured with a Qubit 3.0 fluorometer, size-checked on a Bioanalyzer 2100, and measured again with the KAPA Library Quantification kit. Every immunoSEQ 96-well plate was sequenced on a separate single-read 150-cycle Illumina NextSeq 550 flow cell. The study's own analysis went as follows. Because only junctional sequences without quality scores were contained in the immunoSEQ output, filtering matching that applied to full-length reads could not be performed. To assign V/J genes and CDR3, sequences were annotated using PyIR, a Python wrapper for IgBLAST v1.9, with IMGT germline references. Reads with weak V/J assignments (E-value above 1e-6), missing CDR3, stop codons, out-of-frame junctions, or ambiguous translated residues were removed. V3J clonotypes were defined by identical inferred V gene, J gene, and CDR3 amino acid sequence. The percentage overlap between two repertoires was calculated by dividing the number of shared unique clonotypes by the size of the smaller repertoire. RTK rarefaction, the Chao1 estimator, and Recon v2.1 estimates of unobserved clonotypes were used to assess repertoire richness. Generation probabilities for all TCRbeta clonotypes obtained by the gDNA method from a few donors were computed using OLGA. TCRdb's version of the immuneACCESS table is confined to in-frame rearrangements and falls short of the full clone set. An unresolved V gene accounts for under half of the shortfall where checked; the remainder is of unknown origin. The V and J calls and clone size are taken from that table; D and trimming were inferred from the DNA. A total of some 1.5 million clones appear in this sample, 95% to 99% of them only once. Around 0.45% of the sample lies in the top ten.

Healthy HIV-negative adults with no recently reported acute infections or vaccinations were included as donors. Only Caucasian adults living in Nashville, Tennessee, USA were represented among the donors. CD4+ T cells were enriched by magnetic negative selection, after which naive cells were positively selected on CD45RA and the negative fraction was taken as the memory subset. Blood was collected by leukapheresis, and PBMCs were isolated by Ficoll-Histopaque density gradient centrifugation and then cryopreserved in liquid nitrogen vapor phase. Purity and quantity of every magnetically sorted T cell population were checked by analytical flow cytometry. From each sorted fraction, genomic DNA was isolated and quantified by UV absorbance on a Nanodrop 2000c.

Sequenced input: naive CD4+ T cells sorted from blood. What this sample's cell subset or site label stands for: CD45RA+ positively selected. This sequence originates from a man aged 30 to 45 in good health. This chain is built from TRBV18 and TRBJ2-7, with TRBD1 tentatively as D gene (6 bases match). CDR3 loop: CASSPGTNSYEQYF. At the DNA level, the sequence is TGTGCCAGCTCACCAGGGACAAATTCCTACGAGCAGTACTTC. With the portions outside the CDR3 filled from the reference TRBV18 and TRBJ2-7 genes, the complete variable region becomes NAGVMQNPRHLVRRRGQEARLRCSPMKGHSHVYWYRQLPEEGLKFMVYLQKENIIDESGMPKERFSAEFPKEGPSILRIQQVVRGDSAAYFCASSPGTNSYEQYFGPGTRLTVT.